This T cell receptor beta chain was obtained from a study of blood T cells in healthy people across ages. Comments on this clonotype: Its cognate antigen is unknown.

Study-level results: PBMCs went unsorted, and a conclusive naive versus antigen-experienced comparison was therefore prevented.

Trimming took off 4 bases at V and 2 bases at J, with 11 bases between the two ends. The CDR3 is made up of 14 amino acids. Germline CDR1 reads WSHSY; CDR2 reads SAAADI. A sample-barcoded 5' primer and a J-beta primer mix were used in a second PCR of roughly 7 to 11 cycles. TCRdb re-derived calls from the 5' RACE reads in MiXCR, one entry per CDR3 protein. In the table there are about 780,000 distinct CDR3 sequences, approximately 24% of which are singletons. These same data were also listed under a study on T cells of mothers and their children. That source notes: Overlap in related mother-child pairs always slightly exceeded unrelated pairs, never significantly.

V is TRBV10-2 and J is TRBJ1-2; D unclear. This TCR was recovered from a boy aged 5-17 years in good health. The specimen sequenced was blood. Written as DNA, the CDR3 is TGCGCCAGCAGTGCCGGGCCCCACAACTATGGCTACACCTTC. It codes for CASSAGPHNYGYTF.